This is a list of T cell receptor beta chains from one sample in a study of shared clonotypes between healthy human individuals. Using immunoSEQ multiplex PCR, the repertoire was profiled, and TCRdb retains in-frame clones only, with some absent. The sample includes roughly 2.1 million clones, more than 85% of them seen just once. The sequenced sample consisted of naive CD8+ T cells from PBMCs. The receptors stem from a man younger than 35 in good health. Some clones in this sample may be carry-over from other donors' samples. Both conserved end residues are part of each CDR3. Fields, in order: J gene, D gene, V gene, CDR3 protein, CDR3 DNA. The D gene is left open where the match is weak.

j_call: TRBJ2-1; d_call: NA; v_call: TRBV5-1; cdr3_aa: CASSPTESSYNEQFF; cdr3_nt: TGCGCCAGCAGCCCGACGGAAAGCTCCTACAATGAGCAGTTCTTC
j_call: TRBJ1-6; d_call: TRBD1; v_call: TRBV30; cdr3_aa: CAWRARRDRYNSPLHF; cdr3_nt: TGTGCCTGGAGGGCCCGCCGGGACAGATATAATTCACCCCTCCACTTT
j_call: TRBJ2-1; d_call: TRBD2; v_call: TRBV9; cdr3_aa: CASSQRGTSGSYNEQFF; cdr3_nt: TGTGCCAGCAGTCAACGAGGGACTAGCGGCTCCTACAATGAGCAGTTCTTC
j_call: TRBJ2-7; d_call: TRBD1; v_call: TRBV28; cdr3_aa: CASVPWDRVGYEQYF; cdr3_nt: TGTGCCAGCGTACCCTGGGACAGGGTGGGTTACGAGCAGTACTTC
j_call: TRBJ1-2; d_call: NA; v_call: TRBV6-5; cdr3_aa: CASSYSISPANYGYTF; cdr3_nt: TGTGCCAGCAGTTACTCGATATCCCCGGCTAACTATGGCTACACCTTC
j_call: TRBJ2-2; d_call: NA; v_call: TRBV15; cdr3_aa: CATSEVGDTGELFF; cdr3_nt: TGTGCCACCAGCGAGGTTGGCGACACCGGGGAGCTGTTTTTT
j_call: TRBJ2-1; d_call: NA; v_call: TRBV6-5; cdr3_aa: CASSYGTGYNEQFF; cdr3_nt: TGTGCCAGCAGTTACGGGACTGGTTACAATGAGCAGTTCTTC
j_call: TRBJ1-1; d_call: NA; v_call: TRBV7-9; cdr3_aa: CASSPMNTEAFF; cdr3_nt: TGTGCCAGCAGCCCTATGAACACTGAAGCTTTCTTT
j_call: TRBJ1-4; d_call: TRBD1; v_call: TRBV9; cdr3_aa: CASSVGTGDEKLFF; cdr3_nt: TGTGCCAGCAGCGTAGGGACAGGGGATGAAAAACTGTTTTTT
j_call: TRBJ1-1; d_call: NA; v_call: TRBV19; cdr3_aa: CASTIMAGRTEAFF; cdr3_nt: TGTGCCAGTACCATTATGGCAGGCAGGACTGAAGCTTTCTTT
j_call: TRBJ2-7; d_call: TRBD2; v_call: TRBV11-1; cdr3_aa: CASSPYRLAGYEQYF; cdr3_nt: TGTGCCAGCAGCCCTTATCGACTAGCGGGCTACGAGCAGTACTTC
j_call: TRBJ1-2; d_call: NA; v_call: TRBV14; cdr3_aa: CASSQETGGRINGYTF; cdr3_nt: TGTGCCAGCAGCCAAGAAACGGGGGGCCGGATCAATGGCTACACCTTC
j_call: TRBJ2-3; d_call: NA; v_call: TRBV15; cdr3_aa: CATSSRPGDTQYF; cdr3_nt: TGTGCCACCAGCAGCCGACCTGGAGATACGCAGTATTTT
j_call: TRBJ2-1; d_call: NA; v_call: TRBV27; cdr3_aa: CATSTGYSYNEQFF; cdr3_nt: TGTGCCACCTCTACAGGGTACTCCTACAATGAGCAGTTCTTC